Below, 9 T cell receptor beta chains from the same sample are listed, as sequenced in a study of blood T cell repertoires in COVID-19. Profiling relied on immunoSEQ multiplex PCR, and the TCRdb table lists in-frame clones only, not all of them. The sample has about 70,000 clones; around 85% are singletons. The sequenced sample consisted of peripheral blood. These receptors were collected from a woman aged 60-75 years with acute or convalescent COVID-19.

The gene calls are TRBV30 and TRBJ2-6; D is ambiguous. Trimming removed 0 bases at V and 1 base at J, with 7 bases between. Germline V lookup: CDR1 GTSNPN, CDR2 SVGIG (reference sequence). The CDR3 extends over 15 amino acids. The CDR3 bases are TGTGCCTGGAGTGTAGACTCGTCTGGGGCCAACGTCCTGACTTTC. Translation gives CAWSVDSSGANVLTF.

CDR3 in amino acids: CATRGTSQETQYF. CDR3 nucleotides: TGTGCCACCAGGGGGACTAGCCAAGAGACCCAGTACTTC. The gene calls are TRBV24-1 and TRBJ2-5, with 8 nucleotides matching TRBD2. Germline loops: CDR1 KGHDR, CDR2 SFDVKD. The CDR3 length is 13 residues. Trimming took 7 bases from V and 1 from J; bases not matched to a gene: 1.

The genes are TRBV7-3 and TRBJ2-3; D uncertain. CDR3 size: 12 residues. CDR1 and CDR2 (germline): SGHTA, FQGTGA. Trimming removed 4 bases at V and 6 bases at J, with 8 bases between. CDR3 nucleotide sequence: TGTGCCAGCAGCTCCAACGGGGATACGCAGTATTTT. Translated, it gives CASSSNGDTQYF.

This chain links TRBV12-3 or TRBV12-4 with TRBJ1-1; D gene ambiguous. The V end was cut by 3 bases, the J end by 5 bases, with 4 bases between. The CDR3 length is 11 residues. For the CDR3, the DNA is TGTGCCAGCAGTTTCGGGACTGAAGCTTTCTTT. Translation: CASSFGTEAFF.

This clone has just one count. V usage is TRBV7-6 and J usage is TRBJ1-1; perhaps TRBD1 as D (6 bases). The V end was cut by 6 bases, the J end by 5 bases, with 13 bases between. The CDR3 spans 13 residues. Germline-derived CDR1 and CDR2 are SGHVS and FNYEAQ. The CDR3 loop is CASSKTGVTEAFF. The CDR3 DNA is TGTGCCAGCAGTAAGACAGGAGTGACTGAAGCTTTCTTT. Complete variable domain (other parts from reference TRBV7-6 and TRBJ1-1): GAGVSQSPRYKVTKRGQDVALRCDPISGHVSLYWYRQALGQGPEFLTYFNYEAQQDKSGLPNDRFSAERPEGSISTLTIQRTEQRDSAMYRCASSKTGVTEAFFGQGTRLTVV.

The gene calls are TRBV6-5 and TRBJ1-4, with D perhaps TRBD1 (6 bases). This CDR3 comprises 13 residues. The germline CDR1 and CDR2 sequences are MNHEY and SVGAGI. The V and J ends lost 6 bases and 4 bases respectively, with 9 bases between them. This CDR3 reads CASSRGLNEKLFF. Here the CDR3 DNA reads TGTGCCAGCAGCAGGGGCCTTAATGAAAAACTGTTTTTT.

The V gene is TRBV15, the J gene TRBJ1-4; TRBD1 matches at 9 bases. V lost 1 base to trimming and J lost 8 bases; unmatched junction nucleotides: 8. The CDR3 totals 16 residues. CDR1 is LNHNV, CDR2 YYDKDF, per germline (reference sequence). Here the CDR3 DNA reads TGTGCCACCAGCAGAGCCGACGGGACAGGGTGGGAAAAACTGTTTTTT. It codes for CATSRADGTGWEKLFF.

The chain is built from TRBV7-2 and TRBJ2-1; TRBD2 matches 9 bases. The V gene end was trimmed by 2 bases and the J gene end by 8 bases; junction bases not matched to a gene: 13. The CDR3 is 17 residues long. The germline CDR1 and CDR2 sequences are SGHTA and FQGNSA. The CDR3 region is CASSLLPPSSGGHEQFF. The CDR3 DNA sequence: TGTGCCAGCAGCTTACTTCCCCCTAGTAGCGGGGGACATGAGCAGTTCTTC.

V is TRBV28 and J is TRBJ2-7; maybe TRBD2 (7 bases). The CDR3 has 15 residues. The V end lost 6 bases, the J end lost 4 bases, and 19 bases lay between the germline ends. Looked up from germline, CDR1 is MDHEN and CDR2 is SYDVKM. CDR3 in amino acids: CASSVGGAGGYEQYF. The CDR3 nucleotides read TGTGCCAGCAGCGTAGGGGGGGCTGGTGGGTACGAGCAGTACTTC.